This T cell receptor beta chain was captured in a study of CD8+ T cells in alopecia areata. The V gene's germline CDR1 is MNHEY and CDR2 SMNVEV (reference sequence). CDR3 size: 15 residues. Trimming removed 0 bases from V and 5 bases from J, with 13 bases in between. Reverse transcribed after extraction, RNA yielded cDNA as the sequencing template. The table came from immunoSEQ multiplex PCR; TCRdb's copy has only in-frame clones and leaves some out. Altogether fewer than 150,000 clones are present, around three fifths being singletons, with the ten largest covering about 4.9%. This receptor was taken from a human donor with alopecia areata. The genes are TRBV27 and TRBJ2-5, with a possible D match to TRBD2 (6 bases). Sequenced material: CD4+ T cells sorted from blood, taken at week 0. The CDR3 loop is CASSLSRGTMETQYF. As DNA, the CDR3 is TGTGCCAGCAGTTTATCGCGGGGAACGATGGAGACCCAGTACTTC.